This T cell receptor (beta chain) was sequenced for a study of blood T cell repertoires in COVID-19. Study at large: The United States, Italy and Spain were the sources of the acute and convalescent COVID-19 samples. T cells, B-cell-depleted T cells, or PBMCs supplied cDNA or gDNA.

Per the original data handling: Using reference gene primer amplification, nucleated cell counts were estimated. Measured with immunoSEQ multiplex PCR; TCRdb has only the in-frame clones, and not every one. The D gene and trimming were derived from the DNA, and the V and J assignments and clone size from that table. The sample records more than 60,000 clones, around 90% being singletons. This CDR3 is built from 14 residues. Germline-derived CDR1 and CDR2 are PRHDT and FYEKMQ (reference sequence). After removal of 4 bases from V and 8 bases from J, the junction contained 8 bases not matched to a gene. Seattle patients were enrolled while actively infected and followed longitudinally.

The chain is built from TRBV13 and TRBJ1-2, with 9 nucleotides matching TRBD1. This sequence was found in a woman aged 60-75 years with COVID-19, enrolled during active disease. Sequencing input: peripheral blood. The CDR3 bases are TGTGCCAGCAGCTCACAACAGGGGGCTGGGGGCTACACCTTC. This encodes CASSSQQGAGGYTF.